The text below deals with one T cell receptor (beta chain). Antigen unknown. These data come from a study of shared clonotypes between healthy human individuals. At the level of the study: Each donor's CD8 memory used one plate, CD8 naive two, each CD4 subset three.

The method was immunoSEQ multiplex PCR; TCRdb's version includes in-frame clones alone and lacks a portion of them. This table holds approximately 2.5 million clones, 80% to 95% found once. Trimming shortened V by 4 bases and J by 10 bases, and 26 bases separated the two germline ends. Germline CDR1 is MNHEY and CDR2 is SVGAGI. This CDR3 spans 16 amino acids. Study conclusions and caveats: Some clonotypes were shared by all four sorted-subset donors, while others were not shared. The non-shared ones had lower generation probabilities than the shared ones. Larger estimated richness was generally recorded for naive subsets relative to memory subsets.

The receptor comes from a young man in good health. Some clones in this sample may be carry-over from other donors' samples. The sample taken for sequencing was naive CD4+ T cells from PBMCs. This sample's subset: CD45RA+ positively selected. The gene calls are TRBV6-5 and TRBJ2-7, with D perhaps TRBD2 (6 bases). This CDR3 reads CASSSFFGGASGVQYF. CDR3 nucleotides: TGTGCCAGCAGTTCCTTCTTTGGCGGGGCTTCAGGCGTACAGTACTTC.